The sample holds many counts of the clone carrying this T cell receptor (beta chain). Its target is not known. The data belong to a study of breast tumors, draining lymph nodes, adjacent tissues. TCRdb recomputed calls from the multiplex PCR reads with MiXCR, one row per CDR3 protein. This table has more than 50,000 distinct CDR3 sequences, around 45% appearing once. Germline lookup yields CDR1 DFQATT and CDR2 SNEGSKA (reference sequence). The CDR3 is 13 amino acids. The germline V and J ends were trimmed by 7 bases and 2 bases, with 14 bases remaining between them. The study, taken as a whole, reports: Compared with basal-like, luminal-like tumors shared significantly more repertoire with nontumor tissue. Most tumor T cells seemingly derive from lymph node, then expand in tumor. Tumor TCR diversity was below lymph nodes but above nontumor tissue. That most tumor T cells come from lymph nodes remained unproven.

The chain links TRBV20-1 to TRBJ2-5, with a weak D call TRBD2 (6 bases). The sequence derives from a female donor with breast cancer. Some clones in this sample may be carry-over from other donors' samples. The sample comprised breast tumor tissue. The CDR3 DNA is TGCAGTGTCCGGAGAGGGAGGCAAGAGACCCAGTACTTC. Translating it yields CSVRRGRQETQYF.